A single sample is the source of the 27 T cell receptor beta chains below, sequenced in a study of shared clonotypes between healthy human individuals. Sequencing used immunoSEQ multiplex PCR; TCRdb keeps in-frame clones, though not all of them. The sample has around 690,000 clones; 90% are singletons. The specimen sequenced was memory CD8+ T cells from PBMCs. Subset described: CD45RO+ cells pooled with CCR7-negative TemRA cells. These receptor sequences come from a man between 18 and 29 years old in good health. Some clones in this sample may be carry-over from other donors' samples.

The rearrangement joins TRBV7-3 to TRBJ2-1; the match to TRBD2 covers 8 bases. Trimming took 3 bases from V and 0 from J; bases not matched to a gene: 4. CDR3 size: 16 residues. Per the germline V gene, CDR1 is SGHTA and CDR2 is FQGTGA. The CDR3 region has the DNA TGTGCCAGCAGCTTCTTAGCGGGGAGCTCCTACAATGAGCAGTTCTTC. Amino acids: CASSFLAGSSYNEQFF.

The J gene is TRBJ2-5, the V gene TRBV6-6, with TRBD1 matching 9 bases. The CDR3 consists of 15 residues. The V gene's germline CDR1 is MNHNY and CDR2 SVGAGI (reference sequence). V lost 5 bases, J lost 5 bases, and 9 bases stayed unmatched. CDR3 sequence (DNA): TGTGCCAGCAGTACGCTGGGACAGGGTGATGAGACCCAGTACTTC. Encoded protein: CASSTLGQGDETQYF.

This chain connects TRBV7-9 to TRBJ2-1, with TRBD2 identical over 10 bases. CDR1 is SEHNR, CDR2 FQNEAQ, per germline (reference sequence). Trimming removed 0 bases from V and 0 bases from J; junction bases left unmatched: 5. The CDR3 contains 18 residues. The CDR3 DNA sequence: TGTGCCAGCAGCTTAGCCGGGACTAGCGATAGCTCCTACAATGAGCAGTTCTTC. Translated, it gives CASSLAGTSDSSYNEQFF.

The chain carries TRBV4-3 and TRBJ2-7, with 8 positions matching TRBD2. Looked up from germline, CDR1 is LGHNA and CDR2 is YSLEER. The CDR3 is made up of 13 amino acids. The ends lost 8 bases at V and 2 bases at J; junction bases unmatched: 5. The CDR3 protein is CASRLAGTYEQYF. In DNA, the CDR3 is TGCGCCAGCCGATTAGCGGGAACCTACGAGCAGTACTTC.

This chain links TRBV9 with TRBJ2-1, with 10 bases identical to TRBD2. Germline V gene lookup returns CDR1 SGDLS and CDR2 YYNGEE. The junction had 4 bases not matched to a gene; V was cut back by 0 bases and J by 4 bases. The CDR3 spans 16 residues. CDR3 region: CASSVDGTSAYNEQFF. The CDR3 coding sequence is TGTGCCAGCAGCGTAGACGGGACTAGCGCGTACAATGAGCAGTTCTTC.

The genes are TRBV9 and TRBJ2-3; 13 bases are shared with TRBD2. In germline, CDR1 is SGDLS, CDR2 YYNGEE. V dropped 3 bases and J dropped 4; count of bases not matched to a gene: 14. CDR3 length: 19 residues. CDR3 nucleotide sequence: TGTGCCAGCAGCGGGACTGGACTAGCGGGAGACTCTAGCTCAGATACGCAGTATTTT. Residues: CASSGTGLAGDSSSDTQYF.

This clone appeared a few times. The V gene is TRBV14, the J gene TRBJ1-1, with D possibly matching TRBD1 (6 bases). CDR1 is SGHDN, CDR2 FVKESK, per germline. The CDR3 is made up of 16 amino acids. With 4 bases removed from V and 8 bases from J, the gap between germline ends came to 23 bases. The CDR3 DNA follows: TGTGCCAGCAGCCTTATTGGACAGTATGTCCCCGTCGAAGCTTTCTTT. Translated, it gives CASSLIGQYVPVEAFF. Based on the CDR3 plus reference TRBV14 and TRBJ1-1, the full variable domain is EAGVTQFPSHSVIEKGQTVTLRCDPISGHDNLYWYRRVMGKEIKFLLHFVKESKQDESGMPNNRFLAERTGGTYSTLKVQPAELEDSGVYFCASSLIGQYVPVEAFFGQGTRLTVV.

As regards this clone: Different DNA sequences within this sample yield the same CDR3. The chain couples TRBV30 to TRBJ1-1; D not certain. The CDR3 runs to 11 residues. Germline assignment: CDR1 GTSNPN and CDR2 SVGIG (reference sequence). V lost 4 bases and J lost 1, with 4 bases in between. CDR3 sequence: CAWNRNTEAFF. CDR3 bases: TGTGCCTGGAACAGGAACACTGAAGCTTTCTTT.

The V and J genes are TRBV6-5 and TRBJ1-5; D remains unclear. Germline loops: CDR1 MNHEY, CDR2 SVGAGI. The CDR3 is 14 residues long. Trimming pared 0 bases from V and 7 bases from J, leaving 10 bases between. CDR3 sequence reads: CASSYSRAGQPQHF. As DNA, the CDR3 is TGTGCCAGCAGTTACTCGAGGGCCGGGCAGCCCCAGCATTTT.

The rearrangement uses TRBV28 and TRBJ2-1; 7 nucleotides line up with TRBD1. This CDR3 comprises 14 residues. With 5 bases clipped from V and 12 bases from J, the junction kept 13 bases outside the gene matches. Germline CDR1 and CDR2: MDHEN and SYDVKM. CDR3 residues: CASSPHGRQGGQFF. CDR3 in DNA: TGTGCCAGCAGTCCCCATGGACGACAGGGCGGGCAGTTCTTC.

V usage is TRBV25-1 and J usage is TRBJ2-7; the D is unclear. The CDR3 loop spans 13 amino acids. Germline lookup yields CDR1 MGHDK and CDR2 SYGVNS. The germline V and J ends were trimmed by 1 base and 6 bases, with 10 bases remaining between them. The CDR3 DNA follows: TGTGCCAGCAGTGAATTCACGGCAGGCGAGCAGTACTTC. As protein: CASSEFTAGEQYF.

This clone has a handful of counts. The chain is built from TRBV28 and TRBJ1-3; D not resolved. V lost 0 bases and J lost 0, with 6 bases in between. CDR1 is MDHEN, CDR2 SYDVKM, per germline. The CDR3 totals 15 residues. The CDR3 DNA is TGTGCCAGCAGTTTATGGGCAGACTCTGGAAACACCATATATTTT. Its protein is CASSLWADSGNTIYF.

This chain joins TRBV28 and TRBJ2-5; D might be TRBD2 (5 bases). The CDR3 runs to 18 residues. Germline V lookup: CDR1 MDHEN, CDR2 SYDVKM. Trimming shortened V by 5 bases and J by 5 bases, and 27 bases separated the two germline ends. The CDR3 is CASSIPSVQLRDLETQYF. For the CDR3, the DNA is TGTGCCAGCAGTATCCCGTCTGTCCAGCTTCGGGATTTGGAGACCCAGTACTTC.

This sequence joins TRBV7-8 and TRBJ2-3; TRBD2 aligns across 9 bases. Germline V CDR1 and CDR2: SGHVS, FQNEAQ. The CDR3 runs 15 residues. V lost 5 bases to trimming and J lost 4 bases; unmatched junction nucleotides: 7. This chain's CDR3 is CASSPKVAGADTQYF. As DNA, the CDR3 is TGTGCCAGCAGCCCAAAGGTAGCGGGAGCAGATACGCAGTATTTT.

Notes on this clone: Other DNA sequences from this sample encode an identical CDR3 as well. In DNA, the CDR3 is TGTGCCAGCAGCCCCACGGGGGCCTACGAGCAGTACTTC. The encoded protein is CASSPTGAYEQYF. The chain recombines TRBV6-5 with TRBJ2-7, with D tentatively TRBD2 (6 bases). V was pared by 6 bases and J by 2 bases, with 11 bases between. Germline CDR1 and CDR2: MNHEY and SVGAGI. This CDR3 is built from 13 residues.

The chain is built from TRBV9 and TRBJ2-6, with 7 bases identical to TRBD1. J was trimmed by 1 base and V by 3 bases; bases with no gene match: 4. Germline assignment: CDR1 SGDLS and CDR2 YYNGEE. This CDR3 spans 16 amino acids. The CDR3 DNA sequence: TGTGCCAGCAGCGATCACAGGGGATCTGGGGCCAACGTCCTGACTTTC. Its translation is CASSDHRGSGANVLTF.

The chain combines TRBV5-5 with TRBJ2-6, with unresolved D. The germline gives CDR1 SGHKS, CDR2 YYEKEE (reference sequence). The length of the CDR3 is 15 residues. V lost 0 bases, J lost 0 bases, and 4 bases lay in between. Here the CDR3 reads CASSLEGSGANVLTF. CDR3 in DNA: TGTGCCAGCAGCTTGGAGGGCTCTGGGGCCAACGTCCTGACTTTC.

J is TRBJ2-3 and V is TRBV2; no reliable D call. This CDR3 spans 15 amino acids. V was pared by 1 base and J by 0 bases, with 8 bases between. The germline V gene has CDR1 SNHLY and CDR2 FYNNEI. CDR3 in DNA: TGTGCCAGCAGTGAAGGGATGTCTAGCACAGATACGCAGTATTTT. Translating gives CASSEGMSSTDTQYF.

The chain carries TRBV4-1 and TRBJ2-7; 12 nucleotides agree with TRBD2. The CDR3 length is 19 residues. V shed 1 base and J 0 bases; nucleotides not matched to a gene: 10. Germline V gives CDR1 MGHRA, CDR2 YSYEKL. CDR3 residues: CASSQAGTSGFMSSYEQYF. Here the CDR3 DNA reads TGCGCCAGCAGCCAAGCCGGGACTAGCGGGTTTATGAGCTCCTACGAGCAGTACTTC.

V and J are TRBV27 and TRBJ2-7; no firm D call. The CDR3 runs to 14 residues. CDR1 is MNHEY, CDR2 SMNVEV, per germline (reference sequence). The germline V and J ends were trimmed by 1 base and 2 bases, with 9 bases remaining between them. This CDR3 reads CASSLLARPYEQYF. DNA for the CDR3: TGTGCCAGCAGTTTATTGGCCAGACCCTACGAGCAGTACTTC.

This rearrangement joins TRBV5-6 to TRBJ2-3; 9 positions agree with TRBD1. The V gene end was trimmed by 3 bases and the J gene end by 5 bases; junction bases not matched to a gene: 1. Germline lookup yields CDR1 SGHDT and CDR2 YYEEEE. This CDR3 is built from 13 residues. CDR3 bases: TGTGCCAGCAGCTGGGACAGGGTAGATACGCAGTATTTT. It specifies CASSWDRVDTQYF.

V is TRBV4-1 and J is TRBJ2-7; no reliable D call. CDR1 and CDR2 from the germline V gene are MGHRA and YSYEKL. Trimming took 3 bases from V and 2 from J, leaving 20 bases between them. The CDR3 loop spans 17 amino acids. The CDR3 sequence is CASSQINLHADPYEQYF. In DNA form, the CDR3 reads TGCGCCAGCAGCCAGATCAACCTACACGCCGACCCCTACGAGCAGTACTTC.

The chain combines TRBV9 with TRBJ1-2, with 7 bases matching TRBD1. The CDR3 extends over 15 amino acids. The junction had 8 bases not matched to a gene; V was cut back by 3 bases and J by 3 bases. The germline V gene encodes CDR1 SGDLS and CDR2 YYNGEE. CDR3 amino acids: CASSEWGTDHYGYTF. The CDR3 DNA sequence: TGTGCCAGCAGCGAATGGGGGACAGACCACTATGGCTACACCTTC.

The rearrangement joins TRBV15 to TRBJ2-7; no clear D gene. V dropped 0 bases and J dropped 3 bases, with 9 bases sitting between them. Germline V gene data show CDR1 as LNHNV and CDR2 as YYDKDF (reference sequence). This CDR3 is 14 amino acids long. The DNA for the CDR3 is TGTGCCACCAGCAGAGAGTTTACAGTCTACGAGCAGTACTTC. Translating gives CATSREFTVYEQYF.

This clone was seen a few times. The chain is built from TRBV28 and TRBJ2-5; possibly TRBD1 for D (6 bases). The end of the DNA aligns better with TRBJ2-7, so the J call may be wrong. CDR3 size: 16 residues. Germline loops: CDR1 MDHEN, CDR2 SYDVKM. The CDR3 bases are TGTGCCAGCAGTCCAGGGGCCAGCAGAGCCCCCTACGAGCAGTACTTC. It is translated as CASSPGASRAPYEQYF.

The chain combines TRBV7-9 with TRBJ1-3, with D uncertain. Germline assignment: CDR1 SEHNR and CDR2 FQNEAQ (reference sequence). The ends were cut back, 4 bases at V and 8 bases at J, with 12 bases in the middle. The CDR3 is made up of 13 amino acids. The CDR3 region is CASSSGRWDTIYF. CDR3 nucleotides: TGTGCCAGCAGCTCGGGAAGATGGGACACCATATATTTT.

This chain uses TRBV9 with TRBJ1-1; D is undetermined. CDR1 is SGDLS, CDR2 YYNGEE, per germline. Trimming removed 0 bases at V and 4 bases at J, with 7 bases between. This CDR3 contains 13 residues. The CDR3 here is CASSVGPITEAFF. The CDR3 DNA reads TGTGCCAGCAGCGTAGGGCCTATCACTGAAGCTTTCTTT. Based on the CDR3 plus reference TRBV9 and TRBJ1-1, the full variable domain is DSGVTQTPKHLITATGQRVTLRCSPRSGDLSVYWYQQSLDQGLQFLIQYYNGEERAKGNILERFSAQQFPDLHSELNLSSLELGDSALYFCASSVGPITEAFFGQGTRLTVV.